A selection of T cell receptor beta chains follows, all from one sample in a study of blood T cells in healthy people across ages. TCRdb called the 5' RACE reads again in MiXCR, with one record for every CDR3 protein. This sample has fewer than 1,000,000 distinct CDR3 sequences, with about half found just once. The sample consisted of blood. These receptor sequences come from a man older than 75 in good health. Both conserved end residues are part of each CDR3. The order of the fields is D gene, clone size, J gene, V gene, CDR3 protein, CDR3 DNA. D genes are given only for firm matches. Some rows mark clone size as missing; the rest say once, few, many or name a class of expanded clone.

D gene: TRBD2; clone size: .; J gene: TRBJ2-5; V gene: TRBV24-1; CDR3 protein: CATSDLGLAGGNEQYF; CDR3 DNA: TGTGCCACCAGTGATTTGGGGCTAGCGGGAGGCAATGAGCAGTACTTC
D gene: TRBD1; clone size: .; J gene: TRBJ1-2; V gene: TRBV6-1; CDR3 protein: CASRDGQEIANYGYTF; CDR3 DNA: TGTGCCAGCAGGGATGGACAGGAGATCGCTAACTATGGCTACACCTTC
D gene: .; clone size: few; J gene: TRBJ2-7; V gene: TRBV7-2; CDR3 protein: CASSLQLARPFHEQYF; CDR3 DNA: TGTGCCAGCAGCTTACAATTAGCCAGACCCTTCCACGAGCAGTACTTC
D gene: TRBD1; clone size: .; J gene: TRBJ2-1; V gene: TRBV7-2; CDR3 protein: CASSPSTGVRNEQFF; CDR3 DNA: TGTGCCAGCAGCCCCAGCACAGGGGTAAGGAATGAGCAGTTCTTC
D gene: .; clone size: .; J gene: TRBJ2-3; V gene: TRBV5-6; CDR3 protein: CASSLARSYTDTQYF; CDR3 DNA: TGTGCCAGCAGCTTGGCCAGAAGCTACACAGATACGCAGTATTTT
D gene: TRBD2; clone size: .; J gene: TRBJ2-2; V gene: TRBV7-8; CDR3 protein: CASSLELAGGRANTGELFF; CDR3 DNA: TGTGCCAGCAGCCTTGAACTAGCGGGAGGACGCGCGAACACCGGGGAGCTGTTTTTT
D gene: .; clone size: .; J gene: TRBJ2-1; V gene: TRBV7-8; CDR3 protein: CASSLGQVFYNEQFF; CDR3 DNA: TGTGCCAGCAGCTTAGGGCAGGTCTTCTACAATGAGCAGTTCTTC
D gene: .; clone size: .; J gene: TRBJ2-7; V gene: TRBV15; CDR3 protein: CATSRDKGYEQYF; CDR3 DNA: TGTGCCACCAGCAGAGATAAAGGGTACGAGCAGTACTTC
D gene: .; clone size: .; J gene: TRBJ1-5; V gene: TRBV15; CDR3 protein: CATGSGGSNQPQHF; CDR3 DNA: TGTGCCACGGGTTCGGGGGGAAGCAATCAGCCCCAGCATTTT
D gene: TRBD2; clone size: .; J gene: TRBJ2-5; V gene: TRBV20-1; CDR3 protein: CSAGTTQETQYF; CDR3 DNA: TGCAGTGCCGGGACTACTCAAGAGACCCAGTACTTC
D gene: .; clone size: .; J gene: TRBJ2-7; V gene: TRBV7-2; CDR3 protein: CASSLTTSIHEQYF; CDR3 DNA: TGTGCCAGCAGCCTAACCACTAGCATCCACGAGCAGTACTTC
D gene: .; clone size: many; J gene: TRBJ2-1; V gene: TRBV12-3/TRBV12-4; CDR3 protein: CASRPLSAAGQNNEQFF; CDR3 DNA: TGTGCCAGCAGGCCCCTATCCGCGGCAGGACAGAACAATGAGCAGTTCTTC
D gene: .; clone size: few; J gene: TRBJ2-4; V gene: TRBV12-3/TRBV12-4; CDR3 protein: CASSLDDPLAGNIQYF; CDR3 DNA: TGTGCCAGCAGTTTGGACGACCCCTTAGCCGGGAACATTCAGTACTTC
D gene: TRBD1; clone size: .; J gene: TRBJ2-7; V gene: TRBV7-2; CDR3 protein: CASSWDRGLYEQYF; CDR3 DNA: TGTGCCAGCAGCTGGGACAGGGGGTTGTACGAGCAGTACTTC
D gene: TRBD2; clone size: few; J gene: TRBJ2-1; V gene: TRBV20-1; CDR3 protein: CSAVTGGPVEQFF; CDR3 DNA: TGCAGTGCTGTTACGGGAGGGCCAGTTGAGCAGTTCTTC
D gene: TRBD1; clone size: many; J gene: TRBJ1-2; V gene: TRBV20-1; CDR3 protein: CSATTGGDYGYTF; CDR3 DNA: TGCAGTGCTACCACAGGGGGGGACTATGGCTACACCTTC
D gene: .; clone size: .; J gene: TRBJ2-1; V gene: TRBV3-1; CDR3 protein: CASSQTSRGQFF; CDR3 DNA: TGTGCCAGCAGCCAAACTTCGCGAGGACAGTTCTTC
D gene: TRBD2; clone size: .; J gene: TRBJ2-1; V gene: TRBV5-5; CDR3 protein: CASQTSGGRHEQFF; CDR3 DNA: TGTGCCAGCCAGACTAGCGGGGGGCGGCATGAGCAGTTCTTC
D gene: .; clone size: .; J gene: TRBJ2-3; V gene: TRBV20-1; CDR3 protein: CSAYTAIADTQYF; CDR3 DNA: TGCAGTGCCTATACAGCGATAGCAGATACGCAGTATTTT
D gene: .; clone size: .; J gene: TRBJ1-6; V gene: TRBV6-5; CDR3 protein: CASSYSTARRIDSPLHF; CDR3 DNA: TGTGCCAGCAGTTACTCGACGGCCAGGCGCATTGATTCACCCCTCCACTTT